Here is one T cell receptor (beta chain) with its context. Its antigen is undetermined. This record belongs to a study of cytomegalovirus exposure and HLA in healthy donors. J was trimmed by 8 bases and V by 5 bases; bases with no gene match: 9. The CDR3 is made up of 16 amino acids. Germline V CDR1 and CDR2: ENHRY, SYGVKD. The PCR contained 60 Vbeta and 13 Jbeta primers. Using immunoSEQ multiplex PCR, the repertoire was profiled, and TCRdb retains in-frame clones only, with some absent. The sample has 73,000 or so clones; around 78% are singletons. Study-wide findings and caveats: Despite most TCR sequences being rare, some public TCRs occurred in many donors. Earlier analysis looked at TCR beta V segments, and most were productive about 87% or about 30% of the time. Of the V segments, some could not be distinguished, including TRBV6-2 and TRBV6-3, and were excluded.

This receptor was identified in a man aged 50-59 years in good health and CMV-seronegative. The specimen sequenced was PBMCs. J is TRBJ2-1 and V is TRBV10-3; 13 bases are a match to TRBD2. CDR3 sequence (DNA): TGTGCCATCAGTCCCTCAACTAGCGGGAGGGGGTATGAGCAGTTCTTC. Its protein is CAISPSTSGRGYEQFF.